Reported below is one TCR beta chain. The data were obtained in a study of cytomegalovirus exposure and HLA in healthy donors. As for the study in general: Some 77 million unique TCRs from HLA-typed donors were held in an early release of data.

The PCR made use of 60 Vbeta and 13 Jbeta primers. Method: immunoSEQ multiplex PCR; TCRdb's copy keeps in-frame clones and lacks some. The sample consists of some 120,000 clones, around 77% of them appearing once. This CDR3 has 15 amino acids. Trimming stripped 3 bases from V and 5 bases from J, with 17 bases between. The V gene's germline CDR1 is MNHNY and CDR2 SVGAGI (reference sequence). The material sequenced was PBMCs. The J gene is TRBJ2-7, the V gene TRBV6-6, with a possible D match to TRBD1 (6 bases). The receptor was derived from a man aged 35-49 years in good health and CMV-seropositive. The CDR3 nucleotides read TGTGCCAGCAGTTATCAGGGGCTTAGTACCAACGAGCAGTACTTC. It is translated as CASSYQGLSTNEQYF.